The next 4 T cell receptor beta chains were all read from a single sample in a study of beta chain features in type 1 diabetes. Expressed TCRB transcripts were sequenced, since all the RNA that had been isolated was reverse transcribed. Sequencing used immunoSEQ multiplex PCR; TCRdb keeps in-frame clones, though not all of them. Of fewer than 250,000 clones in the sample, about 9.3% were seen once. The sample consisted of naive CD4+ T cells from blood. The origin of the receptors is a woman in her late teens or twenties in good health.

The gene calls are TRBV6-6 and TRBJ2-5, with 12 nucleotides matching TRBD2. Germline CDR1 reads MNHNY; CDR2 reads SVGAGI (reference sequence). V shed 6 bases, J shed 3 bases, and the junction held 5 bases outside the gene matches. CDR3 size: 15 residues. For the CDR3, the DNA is TGTGCCAGCAGAGCTAGGACTAGCGGGGAAGAGACCCAGTACTTC. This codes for CASRARTSGEETQYF.

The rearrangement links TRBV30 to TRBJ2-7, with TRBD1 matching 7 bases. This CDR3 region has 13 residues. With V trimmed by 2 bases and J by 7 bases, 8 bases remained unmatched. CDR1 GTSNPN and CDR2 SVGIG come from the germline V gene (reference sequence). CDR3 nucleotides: TGTGCCTGGAGTCCATGGACAGGCGGGGAGCAGTACTTC. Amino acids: CAWSPWTGGEQYF. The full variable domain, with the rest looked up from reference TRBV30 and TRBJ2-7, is SQTIHQWPATLVQPVGSPLSLECTVEGTSNPNLYWYRQAAGRGLQLLFYSVGIGQISSEVPQNLSASRPQDRQFILSSKKLLLSDSGFYLCAWSPWTGGEQYFGPGTRLTVT.

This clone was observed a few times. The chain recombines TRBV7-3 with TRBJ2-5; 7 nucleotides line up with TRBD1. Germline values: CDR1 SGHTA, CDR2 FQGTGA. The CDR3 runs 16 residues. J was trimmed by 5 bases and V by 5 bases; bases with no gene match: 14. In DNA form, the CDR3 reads TGTGCCAGCAGCCCAGGGGGAAGGCTTCATGGGGAGACCCAGTACTTC. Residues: CASSPGGRLHGETQYF.

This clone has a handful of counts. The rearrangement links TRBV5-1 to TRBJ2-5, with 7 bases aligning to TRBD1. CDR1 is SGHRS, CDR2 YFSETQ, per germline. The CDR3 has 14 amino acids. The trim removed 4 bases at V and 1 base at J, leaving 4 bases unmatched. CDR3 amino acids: CASSATGAQETQYF. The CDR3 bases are TGCGCCAGCAGCGCTACAGGGGCCCAAGAGACCCAGTACTTC.